Following are 13 T cell receptor beta chains from one sample sequenced in a study of yellow fever vaccine responses in identical twins. TCRdb independently ran MiXCR on the RT-PCR reads; one entry per CDR3 protein. The table lists about 9,100 distinct CDR3 sequences, 65% to 85% of them singletons. The sequenced sample was T cells from blood (PBMCs), unsorted or a sorted subset (not recorded which), obtained before or after yellow fever vaccination (not recorded which). The receptors were gathered from a woman aged 18-29 years who received the yellow fever vaccine.

The chain combines TRBV20-1 with TRBJ2-5; the D gene is possibly TRBD2 (5 bases). V gave up 0 bases and J gave up 5 bases, with 13 bases separating them. The CDR3 sequence is 14 residues long. Germline V gene lookup returns CDR1 DFQATT and CDR2 SNEGSKA (reference sequence). The CDR3 region is CSAREPGSSETQYF. The CDR3 bases are TGCAGTGCTAGAGAACCGGGAAGTTCGGAGACCCAGTACTTC.

The genes are TRBV3-1 and TRBJ2-1; D not certain. The V and J ends lost 6 bases and 1 base respectively, with 4 bases between them. The CDR3 totals 12 residues. Germline CDR1 reads LGHDT; CDR2 reads YNNKEL (reference sequence). CDR3 sequence: CASSLSYNEQFF. The CDR3 DNA reads as TGTGCCAGCAGTCTGTCCTACAATGAGCAGTTCTTC.

The rearrangement uses TRBV29-1 and TRBJ2-7; the D gene is possibly TRBD2 (5 bases). This CDR3 is 12 amino acids long. Germline V gene sequence: CDR1 SQVTM, CDR2 ANQGSEA. The V end lost 7 bases, the J end lost 0 bases, and 10 bases lay between the germline ends. CDR3 region: CSASSDSYEQYV. The CDR3 DNA reads as TGCAGCGCAAGTAGCGACTCCTACGAGCAGTACGTC.

Only a few counts were recorded for this clonotype. V gene TRBV11-1 combines with J gene TRBJ2-3; TRBD2 matches at 11 bases. The CDR3 runs to 15 residues. Germline V gene data show CDR1 as SGHAT and CDR2 as FQDESV (reference sequence). Unmatched junction bases numbered 6, after V lost 4 bases and J lost 6 bases. In DNA form, the CDR3 reads TGTGCCAGCAGCTCCCTAGCGGGGGGCGGGGATACGCAGTATTTT. Translated: CASSSLAGGGDTQYF.

The chain joins TRBV4-2 to TRBJ1-4; TRBD1 matches 8 bases. V shed 3 bases and J 3 bases; nucleotides not matched to a gene: 6. This CDR3 region has 16 residues. The germline V gene has CDR1 LGHNA and CDR2 YNFKEQ. CDR3 loop: CASSHDTTGANEKLFF. The CDR3 region has the DNA TGTGCCAGCAGCCATGATACGACAGGGGCTAATGAAAAACTGTTTTTT.

The chain is built from TRBV29-1 and TRBJ2-1, with TRBD1 as a possible D gene (8 bases). V lost 6 bases and J lost 4, with 19 bases in between. Per germline, CDR1 SQVTM and CDR2 ANQGSEA. The CDR3 runs 15 residues. CDR3 region: CSVKQQGGRYNEQFF. The CDR3 region has the DNA TGCAGCGTGAAACAACAGGGGGGGAGATACAATGAGCAGTTCTTC.

V usage is TRBV29-1 and J usage is TRBJ2-3; TRBD2 matches 14 bases. Trimming at V came to 4 bases and at J to 2 bases, leaving 5 bases not matched to a gene. This CDR3 has 16 amino acids. Germline V gene sequence: CDR1 SQVTM, CDR2 ANQGSEA. The CDR3 DNA reads TGCAGCGTTGTAGGACTAGCGGGGGGTTTCACAGATACGCAGTATTTT. The encoded protein is CSVVGLAGGFTDTQYF.

Relative to its sample, this clonotype is large. The chain joins TRBV11-3 to TRBJ2-1; D may be TRBD1 (6 bases). The CDR3 totals 13 residues. Trimming left V 7 bases short and J 2 bases short, with 9 bases between. Germline CDR1 reads SGHNT; CDR2 reads YENEEA. The CDR3 DNA reads TGTGCCAGCAAACAGGGAGCCTACAATGAGCAGTTCTTC. Translation: CASKQGAYNEQFF.

The chain employs TRBV28 and TRBJ1-1; no clear D gene. The germline gives CDR1 MDHEN, CDR2 SYDVKM. The length of the CDR3 is 14 residues. Trimming took 3 bases from V and 1 from J, leaving 9 bases between them. This CDR3 is CASSFRRRNTEAFF. Here the CDR3 DNA reads TGTGCCAGCAGTTTTCGCAGGAGGAACACTGAAGCTTTCTTT.

J is TRBJ2-4 and V is TRBV20-1; 8 bases agree with TRBD2. Germline V gives CDR1 DFQATT, CDR2 SNEGSKA (reference sequence). The CDR3 runs to 12 residues. The V gene end was trimmed by 5 bases and the J gene end by 5 bases; junction bases not matched to a gene: 2. The CDR3 region is CSALGLENIQYF. Written as DNA, the CDR3 is TGCAGTGCTTTGGGACTAGAAAACATTCAGTACTTC.

This clonotype was counted a few times. In nucleotides, the CDR3 is TGTGCCAGCAGCTTAGACGGACTCTATGGCTACACCTTC. This encodes CASSLDGLYGYTF. The rearrangement joins TRBV11-3 to TRBJ1-2; the D is unclear. The CDR3 covers 13 residues. Looked up from germline, CDR1 is SGHNT and CDR2 is YENEEA. Trimming left V 0 bases short and J 4 bases short, with 6 bases between.

The chain employs TRBV29-1 and TRBJ2-2; no reliable D call. Germline-derived CDR1 and CDR2 are SQVTM and ANQGSEA. V lost 6 bases and J lost 6, with 8 bases in between. The CDR3 is made up of 11 amino acids. The DNA of the CDR3 is TGCAGCGTAGAGACCCCCGGGGAGCTGTTTTTT. Its protein is CSVETPGELFF.

The CDR3 loop is CSVEGSRVSPDTQYF. As DNA, the CDR3 is TGCAGCGTTGAAGGGTCCAGGGTCTCACCAGATACGCAGTATTTT. The chain employs TRBV29-1 and TRBJ2-3; D may be TRBD1 (5 bases). The germline V gene encodes CDR1 SQVTM and CDR2 ANQGSEA. The CDR3 covers 15 residues. The V gene lost 1 base and the J gene lost 4 bases, with 15 bases spanning the gap.